This T cell receptor beta chain appears in the sequencing data of a study of T cell repertoires in cytomegalovirus infection. Germline CDR1 reads MNHGY; CDR2 reads SAAAGT. CDR3 size: 11 residues. The V gene lost 1 base and the J gene lost 9 bases, with 6 bases spanning the gap. TCRdb re-derived calls from the reads in MiXCR, one entry per CDR3 protein. The table lists under 450,000 distinct CDR3 sequences, about 32% of them singletons, with about 13% in the top ten. Concerning this clonotype itself: Its antigen is still unknown.

The study, taken as a whole, reports: HLA-C-restricted, CMV-specific TCR beta clonotypes were dominant ex vivo.

This sample comprised cultured PBMCs, obtained from culture after CMV antigen stimulation. The chain is built from TRBV6-8 and TRBJ1-1; D is uncertain. This TCR came from a human donor in good health (CMV status not recorded). Some clones in this sample may be carry-over from other donors' samples. The CDR3 protein is CASSYLEKAFF. Here the CDR3 DNA reads TGTGCCAGCAGTTACTTGGAAAAAGCTTTCTTT.